There are a few counts of the clone carrying this TCR beta chain. V shed 1 base, J shed 3 bases, and the junction held 8 bases outside the gene matches. The germline CDR1 and CDR2 sequences are MNHEY and SVGAGI. The CDR3 sequence is 17 residues long. These data originate in a study of T-cell memory formation after mild COVID-19. TCRdb ran MiXCR on the 5' RACE reads and lists one entry per CDR3 protein. The table shows over 350,000 distinct CDR3 sequences, with roughly 15% occurring only once. This clonotype was obtained from a man aged 18-30 years who had mild COVID-19 (a few samples of this study predate the infection). Cell type and time point are not known. The rearrangement links TRBV6-5 to TRBJ2-2; 7 bases fit TRBD1. Source material: PBMCs or a T cell subset sorted from them (not recorded which). DNA of the CDR3: TGTGCCAGCAGTTACTACCCCCAGGGGGTCGACACCGGGGAGCTGTTTTTT. Its protein is CASSYYPQGVDTGELFF.